This T cell receptor beta chain was captured by sequencing in a study of blood T cell repertoires in COVID-19. Germline CDR1 is KGHDR and CDR2 is SFDVKD. This CDR3 is built from 15 residues. V lost 6 bases, J lost 6 bases, and 16 bases lay in between. Authors' data handling: It was from reference gene primer amplification that nucleated cell counts were estimated. Clones were sequenced by immunoSEQ multiplex PCR, and TCRdb holds only the in-frame ones, with some missing. D and trimming come from the DNA, and the V and J calls and clone size come from that table. The data hold 250,000 to 300,000 clones, with roughly 87% observed a single time. Everyone who took part was roughly 18 to 90 years old, and they came from fewer than 25 US areas. Among Cohort 3 donors, those recovered had two negative PCRs, clearance, or symptom resolution.

This clonotype was obtained from a woman in her twenties or thirties who had recovered from COVID-19. This sequence joins TRBV24-1 and TRBJ1-4, with D perhaps matching TRBD1 (6 bases). Sequences were obtained from PBMCs or T cells enriched from blood (not recorded which). CDR3 sequence reads: CATSPLGGKHEKLFF. DNA of the CDR3: TGTGCCACCAGTCCCTTAGGGGGAAAGCATGAAAAACTGTTTTTT.